This TCR beta chain derives from a study of T cell repertoires in cytomegalovirus infection. The wider study: Through public TCR beta signatures, both CMV infection and matching HLA type were indicated.

The study, taken as a whole, reports: HLA-C-restricted CMV-specific TCR beta clonotypes were dominant in the ex vivo response.

TCRdb re-derived calls from the reads in MiXCR, one entry per CDR3 protein. The sample records about 250,000 distinct CDR3 sequences, around 12% being singletons. The CDR3 consists of 14 residues. Germline CDR1 reads SGHRS; CDR2 reads YFSETQ. The V end was cut by 4 bases, the J end by 6 bases, with 15 bases between. As for this clonotype: The antigen remains unidentified.

The receptor comes from a human donor in good health (CMV status not recorded). Some clones in this sample may be carry-over from other donors' samples. The sample taken for sequencing was PBMCs. This chain links TRBV5-1 with TRBJ2-3, with D perhaps TRBD1 or TRBD2 (6 bases each). The CDR3 loop reads CASSQGHREDTQYF. The CDR3 nucleotides read TGCGCCAGCAGCCAGGGACACCGGGAGGATACGCAGTATTTT.